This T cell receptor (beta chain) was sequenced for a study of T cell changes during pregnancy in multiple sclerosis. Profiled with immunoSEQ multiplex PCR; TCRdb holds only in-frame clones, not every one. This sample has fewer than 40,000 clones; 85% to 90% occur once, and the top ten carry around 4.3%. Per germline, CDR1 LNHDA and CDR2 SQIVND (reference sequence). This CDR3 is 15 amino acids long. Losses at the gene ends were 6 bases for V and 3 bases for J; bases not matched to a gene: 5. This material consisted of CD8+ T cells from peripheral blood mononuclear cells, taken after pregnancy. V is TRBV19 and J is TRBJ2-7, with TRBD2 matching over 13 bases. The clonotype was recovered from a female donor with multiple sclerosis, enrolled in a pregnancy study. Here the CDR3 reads CASSPTSGGFYEQYF. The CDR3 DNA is TGTGCCAGTAGCCCGACTAGCGGGGGGTTCTACGAGCAGTACTTC.